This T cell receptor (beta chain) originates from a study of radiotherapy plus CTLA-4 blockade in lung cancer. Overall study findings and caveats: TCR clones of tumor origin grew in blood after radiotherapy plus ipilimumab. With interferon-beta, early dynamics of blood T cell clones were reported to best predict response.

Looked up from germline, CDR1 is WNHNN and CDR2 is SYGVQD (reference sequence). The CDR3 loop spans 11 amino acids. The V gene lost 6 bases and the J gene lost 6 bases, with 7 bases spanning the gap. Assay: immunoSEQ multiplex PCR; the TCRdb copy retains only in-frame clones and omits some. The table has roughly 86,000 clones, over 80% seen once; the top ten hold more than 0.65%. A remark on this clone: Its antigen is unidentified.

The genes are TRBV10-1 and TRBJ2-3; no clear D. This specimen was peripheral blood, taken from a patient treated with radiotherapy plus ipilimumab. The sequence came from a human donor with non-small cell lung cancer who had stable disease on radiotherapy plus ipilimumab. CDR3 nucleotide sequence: TGCGCCAGCAGGAACGGTGATACGCAGTATTTT. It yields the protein CASRNGDTQYF.